This T cell receptor (beta chain) is drawn from a study of response to subunit inactivated influenza vaccine. CDR3 size: 14 residues. The V and J ends lost 6 bases and 3 bases, in that order; junction bases with no gene match: 5. About this clonotype: Its antigen is not known.

Notes on the study in general: Authors proposed each seasonal influenza vaccination draws in few new T cells.

TCRdb processed the RT-PCR reads anew with MiXCR; each CDR3 protein has one entry. The sample consists of about 830,000 distinct CDR3 sequences, roughly 20% of them appearing once. The clonotype was recovered from a man aged 45 to 65 who received an inactivated influenza vaccine. J is TRBJ2-7 and V is TRBV12-3 or TRBV12-4; 10 bases map to TRBD2. Sequencing used PBMCs from blood, obtained 5 days after vaccination. CDR3: CASRLSGGNYEQYF. CDR3 nucleotide sequence: TGTGCCAGCAGACTTAGCGGGGGGAACTACGAGCAGTACTTC.